Listed here are 20 T cell receptor beta chains from one sample, sequenced in a study of patients and donors after allogeneic stem cell transplantation. TCRdb used MiXCR to reprocess the RT-PCR reads, holding one entry per CDR3 protein. The sample has about 160,000 distinct CDR3 sequences, 24% seen once. The specimen sequenced was blood, either unsorted or a sorted T cell fraction (not recorded which). These receptors came from a human donor who was either an allogeneic HSCT recipient or a stem cell or donor lymphocyte infusion donor (not recorded which). It is not recorded whose cells these are; they may come from a transplant donor.

This clonotype was detected a few times. This chain uses TRBV5-1 with TRBJ1-1; unclear D gene. The V end was cut by 2 bases, the J end by 0 bases, with 17 bases between. The germline V gene has CDR1 SGHRS and CDR2 YFSETQ. This CDR3 is built from 17 residues. The DNA for the CDR3 is TGCGCCAGCAGCTTCTGGACTATAGGGTTTTTGAACACTGAAGCTTTCTTT. Its protein is CASSFWTIGFLNTEAFF.

The J gene is TRBJ1-1, the V gene TRBV28; no definite D call. The CDR3 has 12 amino acids. V lost 6 bases, J lost 0 bases, and 5 bases lay in between. Germline loops: CDR1 MDHEN, CDR2 SYDVKM. The CDR3 region has the DNA TGTGCCAGCAGAAGCATGAACACTGAAGCTTTCTTT. It specifies CASRSMNTEAFF.

The V call is TRBV12-3 or TRBV12-4, the J call TRBJ1-2; D not certain. The V gene lost 1 base and the J gene lost 2 bases, with 23 bases spanning the gap. This CDR3 has 19 amino acids. CDR3 protein: CASSLGFLLSPVKNYGYTF. As DNA, the CDR3 is TGTGCCAGCAGTTTAGGGTTTTTACTCAGTCCCGTCAAAAACTATGGCTACACCTTC.

V usage is TRBV3-1 and J usage is TRBJ2-4; D remains unclear. The CDR3 totals 15 residues. Germline assignment: CDR1 LGHDT and CDR2 YNNKEL (reference sequence). V lost 2 bases and J lost 1, with 9 bases in between. Here the CDR3 DNA reads TGTGCCAGCAGCCAAATGGCCATGGCCAAAAACATTCAGTACTTC. Translating gives CASSQMAMAKNIQYF.

This clonotype was detected only once. The V and J genes are TRBV7-2 and TRBJ1-1; TRBD1 might be the D (5 bases). CDR1 SGHTA and CDR2 FQGNSA come from the germline V gene. The germline V and J ends were trimmed by 4 bases and 2 bases, with 11 bases remaining between them. The CDR3 runs to 14 residues. For the CDR3, the DNA is TGTGCCAGCAGCTGGGGGACCGATAACACTGAAGCTTTCTTT. Its translation: CASSWGTDNTEAFF.

This clonotype was seen once. The gene calls are TRBV29-1 and TRBJ2-5; D gene unclear. Trimming stripped 4 bases from V and 5 bases from J, with 8 bases between. The CDR3 has 11 residues. Germline V CDR1 and CDR2: SQVTM, ANQGSEA. The CDR3 DNA is TGCAGCGTTGGACCTATTGAGACCCAGTACTTC. Its protein is CSVGPIETQYF.

The V call is TRBV3-1, the J call TRBJ2-7; possible D gene TRBD2, 5 bases. V lost 3 bases and J 3 bases, leaving 12 bases between the germline ends. This CDR3 is built from 14 residues. Germline CDR1 is LGHDT and CDR2 is YNNKEL (reference sequence). As DNA, the CDR3 is TGTGCCAGCAGCCAGGACTTAACCTACTACGAGCAGTACTTC. It is translated as CASSQDLTYYEQYF.

The chain employs TRBV29-1 and TRBJ2-3; D unresolved. The V gene's germline CDR1 is SQVTM and CDR2 ANQGSEA. V lost 0 bases and J lost 6, with 10 bases in between. This CDR3 contains 13 residues. CDR3 DNA: TGCAGCGTTGAAGATCTTGGGTGGGATACGCAGTATTTT. Translating it yields CSVEDLGWDTQYF.

This chain links TRBV20-1 with TRBJ1-5; D is possibly TRBD1 (5 bases). The germline V gene encodes CDR1 DFQATT and CDR2 SNEGSKA (reference sequence). The CDR3 runs to 12 residues. The V and J ends lost 3 bases and 4 bases respectively, with 7 bases between them. As DNA, the CDR3 is TGCAGTGCTAGCAGGGTGAATCAGCCCCAGCATTTT. It encodes CSASRVNQPQHF.

This clonotype was detected many times. This chain links TRBV12-3 or TRBV12-4 with TRBJ1-2, with no clear D. This CDR3 comprises 13 residues. Trimming cost V 5 bases and J 8 bases, with 15 bases left between them. This CDR3 reads CASSAIQFRGYTF. The CDR3 DNA reads as TGTGCCAGCAGTGCGATCCAATTTCGGGGCTACACCTTC.

This clonotype occurred many times. The chain has TRBV5-1 and TRBJ1-1, with 8 bases identical to TRBD1. Germline V gives CDR1 SGHRS, CDR2 YFSETQ. V shed 4 bases and J 4 bases; nucleotides not matched to a gene: 6. The CDR3 consists of 14 residues. The CDR3: CASSTGTGGTEAFF. The CDR3 nucleotides are TGCGCCAGCAGCACCGGGACAGGAGGCACTGAAGCTTTCTTT.

On this clonotype itself: This may come from a read error, since a much larger clone is one base off. The conserved phenylalanine or tryptophan is not found at the CDR3 terminus, so this likely reflects a read error. The chain has TRBV29-1 and TRBJ1-1; unclear D gene. The germline V gene has CDR1 SQVTM and CDR2 ANQGSEA. Trimming took off 3 bases at V and 8 bases at J, with 7 bases between the two ends. The CDR3 totals 10 residues. CDR3 DNA: TGCAGCGTTGAGACCCTCGAAGCTTTCTTG. This translates into CSVETLEAFL.

This clonotype was seen more than once but under ten times. The rearrangement joins TRBV7-2 to TRBJ2-3; no definite D call. This CDR3 is built from 12 residues. V shed 8 bases and J shed 2 bases, with 8 bases lying between them. Germline CDR1 is SGHTA and CDR2 is FQGNSA. For the CDR3, the DNA is TGTGCCAGCTCCGCGTTCACAGATACGCAGTATTTT. Residues: CASSAFTDTQYF.

The chain has TRBV5-1 and TRBJ1-3; maybe TRBD1 (6 bases). Looked up from germline, CDR1 is SGHRS and CDR2 is YFSETQ. The CDR3 loop spans 14 amino acids. The V end was cut by 4 bases, the J end by 1 base, with 9 bases between. The CDR3 loop is CASSTDRSGNTIYF. The CDR3 coding sequence is TGCGCCAGCAGCACGGACAGATCTGGAAACACCATATATTTT.

This clonotype has at least ten counts. The CDR3 loop reads CAISELELYGYTF. CDR3 sequence (DNA): TGTGCCATCAGTGAATTGGAGTTGTATGGCTACACCTTC. The chain recombines TRBV10-3 with TRBJ1-2, with D unclear. Trimming took off 3 bases at V and 5 bases at J, with 10 bases between the two ends. CDR3 length: 13 amino acids. Germline loops: CDR1 ENHRY, CDR2 SYGVKD.

Many counts were recorded for this clonotype. The CDR3 is CASSLWVKAARYGYTF. As DNA, the CDR3 is TGCGCCAGCAGCTTGTGGGTCAAGGCTGCTCGGTATGGCTACACCTTC. The chain recombines TRBV5-1 with TRBJ1-2; D uncertain. There are 16 residues in the CDR3. Germline CDR1 is SGHRS and CDR2 is YFSETQ. The germline V and J ends were trimmed by 1 base and 5 bases, with 18 bases remaining between them.

V and J are TRBV20-1 and TRBJ1-1; D is unresolved. V was trimmed by 1 base and J by 8 bases, leaving 5 bases between them. The germline gives CDR1 DFQATT, CDR2 SNEGSKA (reference sequence). This CDR3 is 10 amino acids long. This CDR3 reads CSARGPEAFF. The CDR3 DNA sequence: TGCAGTGCTAGAGGGCCGGAAGCTTTCTTT.

The chain couples TRBV20-1 to TRBJ2-1; D might be TRBD1 or TRBD2, each matching 5 bases. CDR1 is DFQATT, CDR2 SNEGSKA, per germline (reference sequence). CDR3 length: 13 residues. V lost 4 bases, J lost 10 bases, and 17 bases lay in between. In DNA, the CDR3 is TGCAGTGCTAACTCAGGGAGAATTCAGGAGCAGTTCTTC. This gives the protein CSANSGRIQEQFF.

This rearrangement joins TRBV20-1 to TRBJ1-4; 8 positions match TRBD1. The CDR3 sequence is 16 residues long. Per the germline V gene, CDR1 is DFQATT and CDR2 is SNEGSKA (reference sequence). V lost 6 bases, J lost 8 bases, and 17 bases stayed unmatched. As DNA, the CDR3 is TGCAGTGCACGACCGACAGGGGTTGGGCCATCCGAAAAACTGTTTTTT. Residues: CSARPTGVGPSEKLFF.

Only one count was recorded for this clonotype. V and J are TRBV30 and TRBJ1-1; perhaps TRBD1 as D (5 bases). The V and J ends lost 0 bases and 1 base respectively, with 27 bases between them. Germline V gene data show CDR1 as GTSNPN and CDR2 as SVGIG (reference sequence). This CDR3 is 20 amino acids long. The CDR3 DNA follows: TGTGCCTGGAGTGTAGTCGGGGCAGCCACACAGAGGTCAAGGAACACTGAAGCTTTCTTT. It yields the protein CAWSVVGAATQRSRNTEAFF.